This is a list of T cell receptor beta chains from one sample in a study of shared clonotypes between healthy human individuals. Repertoires were generated with immunoSEQ multiplex PCR, while TCRdb's copy carries only in-frame clones and drops some. The sample includes roughly 2.4 million clones, 90% to 97% of them seen just once. The sample comprised naive CD4+ T cells sorted from blood. The receptors here all came from a man younger than 35 in good health. Each CDR3 is given with its conserved first and last residue. A D gene is named only where the DNA matches it firmly. Size is omitted from some rows. Given values are once, few, many or a class for expanded clones.

TRBD1,TRBV19,-,TRBJ1-5,CASSRDRGTNQPQHF,TGTGCCAGTAGTCGGGACAGGGGGACCAATCAGCCCCAGCATTTT
-,TRBV28,-,TRBJ1-2,CASTFQPGVGLGYTF,TGTGCCAGCACTTTTCAGCCTGGGGTGGGACTTGGCTACACCTTC
-,TRBV15,-,TRBJ2-3,CATSPDPSDTQYF,TGTGCCACCAGCCCCGACCCATCGGATACGCAGTATTTT
-,TRBV2,-,TRBJ2-7,CASRAQSYEQYF,TGTGCCAGCCGGGCACAGTCCTACGAGCAGTACTTC
-,TRBV5-1,-,TRBJ2-5,CASSLVARSETQYF,TGCGCCAGCAGCTTGGTCGCAAGGTCAGAGACCCAGTACTTC
TRBD1,TRBV11-3,-,TRBJ2-2,CASAGQGIAGELFF,TGTGCCAGCGCGGGACAGGGAATTGCCGGGGAGCTGTTTTTT
-,TRBV6-1,-,TRBJ2-7,CASSEEGGPWAYEQYF,TGTGCCAGCAGTGAAGAGGGGGGGCCTTGGGCCTACGAGCAGTACTTC
TRBD1,TRBV6-4,-,TRBJ1-2,CASSTSQGASYGYTF,TGTGCCAGCAGTACCTCTCAGGGGGCGTCCTATGGCTACACCTTC
TRBD1,TRBV14,-,TRBJ2-1,CASSQIGRLRDRAYNEQFF,TGTGCCAGCAGCCAAATCGGACGCCTCCGGGACAGGGCCTACAATGAGCAGTTCTTC
TRBD1,TRBV30,-,TRBJ2-7,CAWSVGRTGDYEQYF,TGTGCCTGGAGTGTAGGAAGGACAGGAGATTACGAGCAGTACTTC
-,TRBV5-4,-,TRBJ1-6,CASSLEGLSPLHF,TGTGCCAGCAGCTTGGAGGGGCTTTCACCCCTCCACTTT
TRBD2,TRBV6-5,-,TRBJ2-5,CASTPRGQETQYF,TGTGCCAGCACCCCGCGGGGGCAAGAGACCCAGTACTTC
TRBD1,TRBV28,-,TRBJ1-5,CASSYPQGGQPQHF,TGTGCCAGCAGTTACCCCCAGGGGGGTCAGCCCCAGCATTTT
-,TRBV4-1,-,TRBJ2-7,CASSQSTGYVYEQYF,TGCGCCAGCAGCCAATCCACAGGGTACGTGTACGAGCAGTACTTC
-,TRBV6-5,-,TRBJ2-7,CASSYESSYEQYF,TGTGCCAGCAGTTACGAGAGCTCCTACGAGCAGTACTTC
-,TRBV12-5,-,TRBJ1-1,CASGPESSSAFF,TGTGCTAGTGGCCCTGAAAGTAGCTCAGCTTTCTTT
TRBD2,TRBV10-3,-,TRBJ2-1,CAISESLADLGRFF,TGTGCCATCAGTGAGTCCCTAGCGGACCTTGGACGGTTCTTC
-,TRBV5-4,-,TRBJ2-1,CASSLEELSSYNEQFF,TGTGCCAGCAGCTTGGAAGAGTTAAGCTCCTACAATGAGCAGTTCTTC
-,TRBV10-2,-,TRBJ2-7,CASSPTSYEQYF,TGCGCCAGCAGCCCCACCTCCTACGAGCAGTACTTC
-,TRBV4-1,-,TRBJ1-6,CASSPQKASPLHF,TGCGCCAGCAGCCCTCAAAAGGCTTCACCCCTCCACTTT
TRBD1,TRBV5-1,-,TRBJ1-1,CASSARTGGWTEAFF,TGCGCCAGCAGCGCGCGGACAGGGGGTTGGACTGAAGCTTTCTTT
-,TRBV30,-,TRBJ2-3,CAWRVASTDTQYF,TGTGCCTGGAGAGTGGCTAGCACAGATACGCAGTATTTT
-,TRBV5-8,-,TRBJ2-5,CASSEGTGGAQETQYF,TGTGCCAGCAGCGAAGGAACAGGAGGGGCCCAAGAGACCCAGTACTTC
TRBD2,TRBV7-2,-,TRBJ2-7,CASSQGLAAYEQYF,TGTGCCAGCAGCCAGGGACTAGCGGCCTACGAGCAGTACTTC
-,TRBV10-1,few,TRBJ2-4,CASSSEIAKNIQYF,TGCGCCAGCAGCTCGGAGATAGCCAAAAACATTCAGTACTTC
-,TRBV28,few,TRBJ2-7,CASSLGHHSYEQYF,TGTGCCAGCAGTTTGGGACACCACTCCTACGAGCAGTACTTC
TRBD1,TRBV4-2,-,TRBJ1-2,CASSQADRDYGYTF,TGTGCCAGCAGCCAGGCGGACAGGGACTATGGCTACACCTTC
TRBD2,TRBV5-4,-,TRBJ2-5,CASSKGLAEETQYF,TGTGCCAGCAGCAAGGGACTAGCGGAAGAGACCCAGTACTTC
TRBD2,TRBV5-1,-,TRBJ2-1,CASSPRTSGGVDEQFF,TGCGCCAGCAGCCCCCGGACTAGCGGGGGGGTCGATGAGCAGTTCTTC
-,TRBV13,-,TRBJ1-1,CASSLEGLLMNTEAFF,TGTGCCAGCAGCCTAGAGGGCCTTCTTATGAACACTGAAGCTTTCTTT
-,TRBV6-6,-,TRBJ2-1,CASSPGSLYNEQFF,TGTGCCAGCAGTCCCGGGTCCCTCTACAATGAGCAGTTCTTC
-,TRBV7-9,-,TRBJ2-7,CASSPDQGTYEQYF,TGTGCCAGCAGCCCGGATCAAGGAACCTACGAGCAGTACTTC
-,TRBV6-1,once,TRBJ1-5,CASSEYLGASNQPQHF,TGTGCCAGCAGTGAATATCTGGGGGCGAGCAATCAGCCCCAGCATTTT
TRBD2,TRBV6-8,once,TRBJ2-2,CASSCLRGLAGAHIGGELFF,TGTGCCAGCAGTTGCCTGCGGGGGCTAGCGGGCGCGCATATCGGCGGGGAGCTGTTTTTT
-,TRBV10-3,-,TRBJ2-5,CAISESGLETQYF,TGTGCCATCAGTGAGTCGGGTTTGGAGACCCAGTACTTC
TRBD1,TRBV7-2,-,TRBJ1-5,CASSLGQGDKPQHF,TGTGCCAGCAGCTTAGGACAGGGGGATAAGCCCCAGCATTTT
-,TRBV19,-,TRBJ1-1,CASSAQTGTEAFF,TGTGCCAGTAGTGCTCAGACAGGAACTGAAGCTTTCTTT
TRBD2,TRBV6-1,-,TRBJ2-5,CARARGGEGETQYF,TGTGCCAGAGCTCGGGGGGGGGAGGGAGAGACCCAGTACTTC